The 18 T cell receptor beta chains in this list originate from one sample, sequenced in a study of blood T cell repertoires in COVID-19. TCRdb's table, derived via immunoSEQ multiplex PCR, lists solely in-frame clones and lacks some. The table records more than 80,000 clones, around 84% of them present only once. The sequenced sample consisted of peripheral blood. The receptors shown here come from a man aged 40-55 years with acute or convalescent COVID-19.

The CDR3 protein is CASSHVHGLAGRGIDNEQFF. The CDR3 region has the DNA TGTGCCAGCAGCCACGTACATGGACTAGCGGGAAGGGGAATCGACAATGAGCAGTTCTTC. The V and J genes are TRBV3-1 (or the pseudogene TRBV3-2) and TRBJ2-1, with 12 bases aligning to TRBD2. The germline V gene has CDR1 LGHDT and CDR2 YNNKEL (reference sequence). The CDR3 length is 20 residues. The ends lost 3 bases at V and 5 bases at J; junction bases unmatched: 17.

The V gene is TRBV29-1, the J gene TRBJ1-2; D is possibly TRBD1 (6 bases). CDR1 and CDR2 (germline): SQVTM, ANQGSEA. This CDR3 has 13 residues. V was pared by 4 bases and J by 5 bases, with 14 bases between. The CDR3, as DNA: TGCAGCGTTGGAGGGGGACCCGGGTATGGCTACACCTTC. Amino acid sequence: CSVGGGPGYGYTF.

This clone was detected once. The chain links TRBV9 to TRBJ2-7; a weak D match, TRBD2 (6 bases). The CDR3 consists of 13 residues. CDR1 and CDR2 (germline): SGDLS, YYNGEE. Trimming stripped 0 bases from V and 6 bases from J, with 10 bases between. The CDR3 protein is CASSVEEGSEQYF. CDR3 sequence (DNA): TGTGCCAGCAGCGTAGAGGAGGGTAGCGAGCAGTACTTC. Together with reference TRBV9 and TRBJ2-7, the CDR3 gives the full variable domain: DSGVTQTPKHLITATGQRVTLRCSPRSGDLSVYWYQQSLDQGLQFLIQYYNGEERAKGNILERFSAQQFPDLHSELNLSSLELGDSALYFCASSVEEGSEQYFGPGTRLTVT.

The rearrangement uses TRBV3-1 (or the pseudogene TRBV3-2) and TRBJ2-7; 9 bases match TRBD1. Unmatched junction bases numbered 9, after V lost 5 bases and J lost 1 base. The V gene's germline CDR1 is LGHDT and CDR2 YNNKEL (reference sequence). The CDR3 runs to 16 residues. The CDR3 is CASSSHGQGKSYEQYF. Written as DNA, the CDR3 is TGTGCCAGCAGCTCTCACGGACAGGGGAAATCCTACGAGCAGTACTTC.

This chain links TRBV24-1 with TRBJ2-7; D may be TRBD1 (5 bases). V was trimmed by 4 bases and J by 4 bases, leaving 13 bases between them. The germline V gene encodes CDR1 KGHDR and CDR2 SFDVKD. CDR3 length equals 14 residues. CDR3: CATSEGRGRYEQYF. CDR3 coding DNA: TGTGCCACCAGTGAGGGTAGGGGCCGGTACGAGCAGTACTTC.

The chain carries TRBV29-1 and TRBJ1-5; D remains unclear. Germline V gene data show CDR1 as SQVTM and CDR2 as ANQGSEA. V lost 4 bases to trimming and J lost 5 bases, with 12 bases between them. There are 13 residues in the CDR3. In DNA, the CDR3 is TGCAGCGTTGCCCCTGGACTTGATCAGCCCCAGCATTTT. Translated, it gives CSVAPGLDQPQHF.

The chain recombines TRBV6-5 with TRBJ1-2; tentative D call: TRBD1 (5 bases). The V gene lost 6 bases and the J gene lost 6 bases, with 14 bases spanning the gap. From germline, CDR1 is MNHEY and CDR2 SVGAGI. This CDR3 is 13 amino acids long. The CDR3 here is CASSPTVLNGYTF. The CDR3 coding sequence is TGTGCCAGCAGCCCGACAGTCTTGAATGGCTACACCTTC.

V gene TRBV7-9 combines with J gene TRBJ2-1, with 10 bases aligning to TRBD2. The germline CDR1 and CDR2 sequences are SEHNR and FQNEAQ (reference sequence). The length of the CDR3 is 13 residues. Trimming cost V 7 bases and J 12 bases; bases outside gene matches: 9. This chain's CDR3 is CASIPVAGGRQFF. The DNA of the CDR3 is TGTGCCAGCATCCCTGTAGCGGGGGGTCGGCAGTTCTTC.

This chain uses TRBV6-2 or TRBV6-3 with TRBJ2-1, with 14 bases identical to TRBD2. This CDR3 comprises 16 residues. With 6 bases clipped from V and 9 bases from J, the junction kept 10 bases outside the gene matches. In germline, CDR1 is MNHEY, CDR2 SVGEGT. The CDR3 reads CASRPTTSGGAGEQFF. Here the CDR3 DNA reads TGTGCCAGCAGGCCTACGACTAGCGGGGGGGCCGGTGAGCAGTTCTTC.

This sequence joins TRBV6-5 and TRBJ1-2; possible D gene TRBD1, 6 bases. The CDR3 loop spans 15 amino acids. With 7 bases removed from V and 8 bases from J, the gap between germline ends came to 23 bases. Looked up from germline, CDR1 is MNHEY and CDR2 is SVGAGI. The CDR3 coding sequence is TGTGCCAGCACCTCTGGGCAGGGGTACTCTATGGGCTACACCTTC. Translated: CASTSGQGYSMGYTF.

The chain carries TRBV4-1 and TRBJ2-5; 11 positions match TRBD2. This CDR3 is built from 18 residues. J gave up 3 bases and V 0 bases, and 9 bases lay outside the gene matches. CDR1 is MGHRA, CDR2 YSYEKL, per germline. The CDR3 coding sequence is TGCGCCAGCAGCCAAGAGACTAGCGGGACCCTTTGGGAAGAGACCCAGTACTTC. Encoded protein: CASSQETSGTLWEETQYF.

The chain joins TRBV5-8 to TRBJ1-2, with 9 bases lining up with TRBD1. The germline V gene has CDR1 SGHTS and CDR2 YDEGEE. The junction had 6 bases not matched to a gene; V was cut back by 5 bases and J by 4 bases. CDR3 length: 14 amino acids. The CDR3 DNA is TGTGCCAGCAGTTGGGACAGGGCGAGCTATGGCTACACCTTC. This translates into CASSWDRASYGYTF.

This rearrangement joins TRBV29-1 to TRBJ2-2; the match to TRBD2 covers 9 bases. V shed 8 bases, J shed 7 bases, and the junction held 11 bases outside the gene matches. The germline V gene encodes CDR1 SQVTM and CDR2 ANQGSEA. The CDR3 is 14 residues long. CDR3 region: CSTYGAGGGGELFF. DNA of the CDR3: TGCAGCACCTACGGAGCGGGAGGTGGCGGGGAGCTGTTTTTT.

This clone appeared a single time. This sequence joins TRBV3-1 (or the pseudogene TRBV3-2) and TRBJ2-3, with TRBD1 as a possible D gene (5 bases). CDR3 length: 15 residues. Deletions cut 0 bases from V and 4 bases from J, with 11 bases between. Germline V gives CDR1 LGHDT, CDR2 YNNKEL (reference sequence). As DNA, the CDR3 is TGTGCCAGCAGCCAAGACCCAGGGCCGCCAGATACGCAGTATTTT. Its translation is CASSQDPGPPDTQYF.

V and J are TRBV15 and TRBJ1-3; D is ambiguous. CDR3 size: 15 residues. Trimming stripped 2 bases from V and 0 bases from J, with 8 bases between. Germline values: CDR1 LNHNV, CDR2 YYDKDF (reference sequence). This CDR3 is CATSRHLDSGNTIYF. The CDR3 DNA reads TGTGCCACCAGCAGACACTTAGACTCTGGAAACACCATATATTTT.

The chain's CDR3 is CSVGSGSSGNTIYF. The CDR3 DNA reads TGCAGCGTTGGTTCGGGGAGCTCTGGAAACACCATATATTTT. This chain uses TRBV29-1 with TRBJ1-3; D not certain. Between the trimmed V and J ends, which lost 4 bases and 0 bases, there was a span of 10 bases. The germline V gene encodes CDR1 SQVTM and CDR2 ANQGSEA. There are 14 residues in the CDR3.

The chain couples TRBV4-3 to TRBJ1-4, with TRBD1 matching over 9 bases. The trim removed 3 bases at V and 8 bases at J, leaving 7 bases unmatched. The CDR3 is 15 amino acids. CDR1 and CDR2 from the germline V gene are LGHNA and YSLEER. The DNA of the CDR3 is TGCGCCAGCAGCCAGGAACAGGGGGCGGAAGAAAAACTGTTTTTT. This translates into CASSQEQGAEEKLFF.

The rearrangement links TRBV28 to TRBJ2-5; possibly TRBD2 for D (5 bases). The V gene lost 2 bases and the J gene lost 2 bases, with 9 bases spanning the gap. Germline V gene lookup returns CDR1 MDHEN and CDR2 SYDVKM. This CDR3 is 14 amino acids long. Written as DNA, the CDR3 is TGTGCCAGCAGTTTAGCGGGTGAGCAAGAGACCCAGTACTTC. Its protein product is CASSLAGEQETQYF.